The 15 T cell receptor beta chains below all came from one sample that was sequenced in a study of blood T cell repertoires in COVID-19. The method was immunoSEQ multiplex PCR; TCRdb's version includes in-frame clones alone and lacks a portion of them. The sample contains about 240,000 clones, 70% to 90% of which appear only once. Material: peripheral blood. These receptors originate from a man in his forties or fifties with acute or convalescent COVID-19.

This chain connects TRBV19 to TRBJ2-7, with a possible D match to TRBD2 (5 bases). V lost 9 bases, J lost 6 bases, and 9 bases lay in between. Germline CDR1 reads LNHDA; CDR2 reads SQIVND (reference sequence). The CDR3 length is 10 residues. CDR3 loop: CARRGCEQYF. For the CDR3, the DNA is TGTGCCAGACGGGGTTGCGAGCAGTACTTC.

This clone appeared once. This chain links TRBV13 with TRBJ2-1; tentatively, D is TRBD1 (5 bases). CDR3 length: 13 amino acids. V lost 1 base, J lost 10 bases, and 11 bases lay in between. In germline, CDR1 is PRHDT, CDR2 FYEKMQ (reference sequence). CDR3 nucleotide sequence: TGTGCCAGCAGCTTAGTGGGGCGACGGGAGCAGTTCTTC. Protein: CASSLVGRREQFF.

The V and J genes are TRBV7-3 and TRBJ2-1; a weak D match, TRBD2 (5 bases). Germline V lookup: CDR1 SGHTA, CDR2 FQGTGA. V was trimmed by 4 bases and J by 6 bases, leaving 13 bases between them. The CDR3 sequence is 14 residues long. The CDR3, as DNA: TGTGCCAGCAGCTCAGGACTGGGAAGCAATGAGCAGTTCTTC. Its protein product is CASSSGLGSNEQFF.

The rearrangement links TRBV7-9 to TRBJ1-2, with D maybe TRBD1 (6 bases). Per the germline V gene, CDR1 is SEHNR and CDR2 is FQNEAQ (reference sequence). This CDR3 spans 13 amino acids. V lost 5 bases to trimming and J lost 0 bases, with 7 bases between them. The CDR3 region has the DNA TGTGCCAGCAGCCCAGGGGCTAACTATGGCTACACCTTC. Translation gives CASSPGANYGYTF.

V usage is TRBV30 and J usage is TRBJ1-6; D remains unclear. The V end was cut by 3 bases, the J end by 10 bases, with 7 bases between. The CDR3 contains 11 residues. CDR1 is GTSNPN and CDR2 is SVGIG in the germline V gene (reference sequence). This chain's CDR3 is CAWRRESPLHF. For the CDR3, the DNA is TGTGCCTGGAGGAGGGAGTCACCCCTCCACTTT.

The chain joins TRBV5-4 to TRBJ2-7; 7 bases are shared with TRBD2. The length of the CDR3 is 14 residues. CDR1 and CDR2 from the germline V gene are SGHNT and YYREEE (reference sequence). V lost 4 bases to trimming and J lost 4 bases; unmatched junction nucleotides: 8. The CDR3 is CASSVSGYLYEQYF. Here the CDR3 DNA reads TGTGCCAGCAGCGTTAGCGGGTATCTTTACGAGCAGTACTTC.

This sequence joins TRBV6-5 and TRBJ1-5, with 9 bases that match TRBD1. The germline gives CDR1 MNHEY, CDR2 SVGAGI. There are 13 residues in the CDR3. V shed 11 bases, J shed 6 bases, and the junction held 8 bases outside the gene matches. The CDR3 bases are TGTGCCTGCACAGGGGGCTTAGGTCAGCCCCAGCATTTT. Translated: CACTGGLGQPQHF.

J is TRBJ2-1 and V is TRBV2; tentatively, D is TRBD2 (5 bases). The V gene lost 8 bases and the J gene lost 9 bases, with 20 bases spanning the gap. This CDR3 has 14 residues. Germline CDR1 is SNHLY and CDR2 is FYNNEI. CDR3 nucleotide sequence: TGTGCCAGCGGCCCCTGGCGAGGGTCAGGTGAGCAGTTCTTC. This gives the protein CASGPWRGSGEQFF.

The V call is TRBV5-4, the J call TRBJ1-2, with 8 bases identical to TRBD1. Looked up from germline, CDR1 is SGHNT and CDR2 is YYREEE (reference sequence). J gave up 8 bases and V 1 base, and 10 bases lay outside the gene matches. There are 15 residues in the CDR3. The CDR3 loop is CASSLPGGQVDGYTF. CDR3 DNA: TGTGCCAGCAGCTTGCCCGGGGGACAGGTGGACGGCTACACCTTC. Based on the CDR3 plus reference TRBV5-4 and TRBJ1-2, the full variable domain is ETGVTQSPTHLIKTRGQQVTLRCSSQSGHNTVSWYQQALGQGPQFIFQYYREEENGRGNFPPRFSGLQFPNYSSELNVNALELDDSALYLCASSLPGGQVDGYTFGSGTRLTVV.

This sequence joins TRBV7-6 and TRBJ1-1; 7 bases fit TRBD1. V dropped 6 bases and J dropped 2; count of bases not matched to a gene: 3. This CDR3 contains 13 residues. The germline V gene encodes CDR1 SGHVS and CDR2 FNYEAQ. The CDR3 DNA is TGTGCCAGCAGGGGACAGCCTAACACTGAAGCTTTCTTT. Its protein product is CASRGQPNTEAFF.

The genes are TRBV24-1 and TRBJ1-3; D is ambiguous. V lost 4 bases to trimming and J lost 3 bases, with 6 bases between them. CDR3 length: 13 residues. The V gene's germline CDR1 is KGHDR and CDR2 SFDVKD. The CDR3 is CATSDSVGNTIYF. CDR3 bases: TGTGCCACCAGTGACTCCGTTGGAAACACCATATATTTT.

The chain has TRBV27 and TRBJ2-7, with 10 bases fitting TRBD1. The CDR3 sequence is 16 residues long. The germline V gene has CDR1 MNHEY and CDR2 SMNVEV (reference sequence). V was clipped by 0 bases and J by 7 bases; unmatched bases: 9. The CDR3 is CASSLSGGGQGREQYF. Here the CDR3 DNA reads TGTGCCAGCAGTTTATCAGGAGGGGGACAGGGGAGAGAGCAGTACTTC.

In DNA form, the CDR3 reads TGTGCCAGCAGACAACAGCCGAACACTGAAGCTTTCTTT. Its protein is CASRQQPNTEAFF. The chain links TRBV2 to TRBJ1-1; D gene ambiguous. Germline V gene lookup returns CDR1 SNHLY and CDR2 FYNNEI. The CDR3 runs to 13 residues. Trimming cost V 6 bases and J 1 base, with 9 bases left between them. Supplemented by reference TRBV2 and TRBJ1-1, the full variable domain reads EPEVTQTPSHQVTQMGQEVILRCVPISNHLYFYWYRQILGQKVEFLVSFYNNEISEKSEIFDDQFSVERPDGSNFTLKIRSTKLEDSAMYFCASRQQPNTEAFFGQGTRLTVV.

The V call is TRBV11-2, the J call TRBJ2-7, with a tentative D call TRBD2 (6 bases). With 3 bases removed from V and 6 bases from J, the gap between germline ends came to 18 bases. The CDR3 has 15 amino acids. The germline V gene has CDR1 SGHAT and CDR2 FQNNGV. CDR3 protein: CASSFGGLGLLEQYF. DNA for the CDR3: TGTGCCAGCAGCTTCGGGGGTTTGGGTTTACTCGAGCAGTACTTC.

The chain links TRBV18 to TRBJ2-7, with D possibly being TRBD2 (5 bases). The ends were cut back, 3 bases at V and 2 bases at J, with 14 bases in the middle. In germline, CDR1 is KGHSH, CDR2 LQKENI. The CDR3 runs to 15 residues. The CDR3 DNA follows: TGTGCCAGCTCACCGAGGGAAAGGATTACCTACGAGCAGTACTTC. Translated: CASSPRERITYEQYF.